This T cell receptor (beta chain) stems from a study of somatic mutations in cytotoxic T cells in rheumatoid arthritis. The study, taken as a whole, reports: For CD8+ T-cell clonality, rheumatoid arthritis patients and age-matched healthy controls did not differ significantly. Among patients with rheumatoid arthritis, but not healthy controls, CD8+ clonality increased with age.

V was shortened by 7 bases and J by 7 bases, with 17 bases between the two germline ends. Germline lookup yields CDR1 SQVTM and CDR2 ANQGSEA. The CDR3 has 13 amino acids. The data were produced by immunoSEQ multiplex PCR, yet TCRdb's version contains in-frame clones alone and is incomplete. The data hold some 38,000 clones, with about 80% observed a single time. Remarks on this clone: As yet, its antigen is unknown.

The clonotype was recovered from a man aged 35-49 years in good health. Sequencing used CD8+ T cells sorted from blood. The genes are TRBV29-1 and TRBJ1-3; D may be TRBD1 (5 bases). For the CDR3, the DNA is TGCAGCGCCCCGGGACCCCCCCAGAACACCATATATTTT. Translation gives CSAPGPPQNTIYF.